This T cell receptor (beta chain) was documented in a study of T cell repertoires in cytomegalovirus infection. Study-level background: Epitope selection comprised recently identified HLA-C-restricted CMV epitopes and well-studied HLA-B-restricted CMV epitopes. TCR beta signatures that were public indicated CMV infection and matching HLA type.

The CDR3 consists of 14 residues. The V and J ends lost 7 bases and 6 bases, in that order; junction bases with no gene match: 8. Germline V gene sequence: CDR1 MDHEN, CDR2 SYDVKM. From the reads, TCRdb called clonotypes with MiXCR, one entry per CDR3 protein. There are about 310,000 distinct CDR3 sequences in the sample; around 25% occur only once, and roughly 13% lies in the top ten. As regards this clonotype: No antigen is known for it.

This receptor was obtained from a human donor in good health (CMV status not recorded). Some clones in this sample may be carry-over from other donors' samples. The chain joins TRBV28 to TRBJ2-1; 8 bases align to TRBD2. The sequenced sample was cultured PBMCs, obtained from culture after CMV antigen stimulation. CDR3 sequence (DNA): TGTGCCAGCACCAATAGCGGGACAATCAATGAGCAGTTCTTC. Translating gives CASTNSGTINEQFF.